This TCR beta chain was retrieved from a study of blood T cells in healthy people across ages. Those donating, healthy Caucasian individuals from Russia, were aged 6 to 90. Each donor supplied roughly 10 milliliters of peripheral blood. This CDR3 has 13 amino acids. CDR1 and CDR2 (germline): SQVTM, ANQGSEA. The V end was cut by 5 bases, the J end by 2 bases, with 13 bases between. PCR was performed a second time for about 7 to 11 cycles using a sample-barcoded 5' primer and a J-beta primer mix. Every cDNA molecule bore a tag from a template-switch adaptor containing 12 random nucleotides. Every sample gave at least 3 million paired-end reads containing CDR3. TCRdb re-analysed the 5' RACE reads in MiXCR, keeping a single row per CDR3 protein. The sample comprises about 970,000 distinct CDR3 sequences, just over 50% of which are singletons, and around 21% rests with the top ten. This clonotype has only a few counts.

The receptor comes from a woman aged 60-75 years in good health. V gene TRBV29-1 combines with J gene TRBJ2-7; possible D gene TRBD2, 5 bases. Sequencing input: blood. The CDR3 sequence is CSVQAGLAYEQYF. CDR3 coding DNA: TGCAGCGTTCAGGCCGGACTTGCCTACGAGCAGTACTTC.